The next 20 T cell receptor beta chains were all read from a single sample in a study of blood T cell repertoires in COVID-19 (dated by TCRdb to 2018 to 2020). Library preparation was by the immunoSEQ multiplex PCR assay. TCRdb retrieved this table from immuneACCESS and kept in-frame rearrangements only. Not all clones are present; in checked studies, unresolved V genes account for under half, and no reason is known for the remainder. The sample includes about 40,000 clones, with roughly 83% observed a single time. 24% of the sample is in the top ten clones. The material sequenced was peripheral blood. The receptor source for this set is a human donor with acute or convalescent COVID-19. The donor label of this sample is uncertain.

This clone was seen more than once but under ten times. The V call is TRBV29-1, the J call TRBJ2-1, with D possibly matching TRBD1 (8 bases). V dropped 6 bases and J dropped 1 base, with 16 bases sitting between them. CDR3 length: 15 residues. The V gene's germline CDR1 is SQVTM and CDR2 ANQGSEA. DNA for the CDR3: TGCAGCGTCTTGGGGGGGACAGGTTCCTACAATGAGCAGTTCTTC. This gives the protein CSVLGGTGSYNEQFF.

The chain couples TRBV5-1 to TRBJ1-3; D ambiguous. The germline CDR1 and CDR2 sequences are SGHRS and YFSETQ. The V end was cut by 5 bases, the J end by 0 bases, with 12 bases between. The CDR3 is made up of 15 amino acids. This CDR3 is CASSSYSSSGNTIYF. CDR3 sequence (DNA): TGCGCCAGCAGTTCCTACTCGTCCTCTGGAAACACCATATATTTT. The variable domain in full, completed from reference TRBV5-1 and TRBJ1-3, reads KAGVTQTPRYLIKTRGQQVTLSCSPISGHRSVSWYQQTPGQGLQFLFEYFSETQRNKGNFPGRFSGRQFSNSRSEMNVSTLELGDSALYLCASSSYSSSGNTIYFGEGSWLTVV.

This chain links TRBV28 with TRBJ2-3, with D maybe TRBD2 (7 bases). Germline values: CDR1 MDHEN, CDR2 SYDVKM. Between the trimmed V and J ends, which lost 4 bases and 7 bases, there was a span of 18 bases. The CDR3 covers 15 residues. This CDR3 is CASSWLGGRLYTQYF. The CDR3, as DNA: TGTGCCAGCAGTTGGCTGGGGGGGCGTCTTTATACGCAGTATTTT.

This clone was seen a handful of times. CDR3 residues: CSASLGVGVGYTF. CDR3 DNA: TGCAGTGCTAGTCTCGGCGTCGGGGTTGGCTACACCTTC. The gene calls are TRBV20-1 and TRBJ1-2, with D hard to call. Germline CDR1 is DFQATT and CDR2 is SNEGSKA (reference sequence). CDR3 size: 13 residues. Trimming took off 3 bases at V and 7 bases at J, with 15 bases between the two ends.

V is TRBV7-9 and J is TRBJ2-7, with D perhaps matching TRBD1 (6 bases). This CDR3 region has 13 residues. In germline, CDR1 is SEHNR, CDR2 FQNEAQ (reference sequence). V dropped 6 bases and J dropped 5 bases, with 14 bases sitting between them. The CDR3: CASSYRAYDEQYF. The CDR3 DNA is TGTGCCAGCAGTTACAGGGCGTACGACGAGCAGTACTTC. Filled out from reference TRBV7-9 and TRBJ2-7, the complete variable domain reads DTGVSQNPRHKITKRGQNVTFRCDPISEHNRLYWYRQTLGQGPEFLTYFQNEAQLEKSRLLSDRFSAERPKGSFSTLEIQRTEQGDSAMYLCASSYRAYDEQYFGPGTRLTVT.

The genes are TRBV29-1 and TRBJ1-2, with a possible D match to TRBD1 (6 bases). Germline loops: CDR1 SQVTM, CDR2 ANQGSEA. V lost 6 bases and J lost 3, with 11 bases in between. This CDR3 spans 12 amino acids. The CDR3 loop reads CSVRGMDYGYTF. The DNA of the CDR3 is TGCAGCGTAAGGGGGATGGACTATGGCTACACCTTC.

This chain joins TRBV5-6 and TRBJ1-5; the match to TRBD1 covers 7 bases. Germline V gene lookup returns CDR1 SGHDT and CDR2 YYEEEE. This CDR3 is built from 16 residues. V shed 5 bases, J shed 4 bases, and the junction held 12 bases outside the gene matches. CDR3 loop: CASSSGAGGRNQPQHF. In DNA, the CDR3 is TGTGCCAGCAGTTCCGGAGCAGGGGGTAGGAATCAGCCCCAGCATTTT. Supplemented by reference TRBV5-6 and TRBJ1-5, the full variable domain reads DAGVTQSPTHLIKTRGQQVTLRCSPKSGHDTVSWYQQALGQGPQFIFQYYEEEERQRGNFPDRFSGHQFPNYSSELNVNALLLGDSALYLCASSSGAGGRNQPQHFGDGTRLSIL.

The J gene is TRBJ1-4, the V gene TRBV6-1; no clear D gene. The V and J ends lost 6 bases and 8 bases respectively, with 10 bases between them. The germline V gene has CDR1 MNHNS and CDR2 SASEGT. This CDR3 region has 12 residues. For the CDR3, the DNA is TGTGCCAGCAGCACTGTACAGGAAAAACTGTTTTTT. It translates to CASSTVQEKLFF.

J is TRBJ1-3 and V is TRBV5-6, with D possibly matching TRBD1 (5 bases). This CDR3 is 14 amino acids long. The germline V and J ends were trimmed by 2 bases and 4 bases, with 10 bases remaining between them. Germline CDR1 reads SGHDT; CDR2 reads YYEEEE. The DNA for the CDR3 is TGTGCCAGCAGCTTCCAGGGCGTCGGAAACACCATATATTTT. It specifies CASSFQGVGNTIYF.

The rearrangement links TRBV5-1 to TRBJ2-3; 9 bases align to TRBD1. CDR3 length: 16 residues. Trimming at V came to 3 bases and at J to 4 bases, leaving 9 bases not matched to a gene. The V gene's germline CDR1 is SGHRS and CDR2 YFSETQ. The CDR3 region has the DNA TGCGCCAGCAGCTCGACACCGGGACAGGGAGCAGATACGCAGTATTTT. It specifies CASSSTPGQGADTQYF.

This clone was detected only a few times. The chain uses TRBV4-1 and TRBJ2-2, with D maybe TRBD2 (6 bases). The length of the CDR3 is 16 residues. The V and J ends lost 4 bases and 4 bases respectively, with 16 bases between them. Looked up from germline, CDR1 is MGHRA and CDR2 is YSYEKL. CDR3 protein: CASSPREGGGTGELFF. The CDR3 nucleotides are TGCGCCAGCAGCCCCCGAGAGGGAGGCGGCACCGGGGAGCTGTTTTTT.

The V call is TRBV6-5, the J call TRBJ2-4; 11 bases line up with TRBD2. The CDR3 length is 13 residues. V was clipped by 6 bases and J by 7 bases; unmatched bases: 2. Germline-derived CDR1 and CDR2 are MNHEY and SVGAGI. This chain's CDR3 is CASSSSGRNIQYF. CDR3 nucleotides: TGTGCCAGCAGCTCTAGCGGGAGGAACATTCAGTACTTC.

V is TRBV19 and J is TRBJ2-1; a possible D gene is TRBD2 (6 bases). The V and J ends lost 3 bases and 4 bases respectively, with 13 bases between them. Germline V gives CDR1 LNHDA, CDR2 SQIVND (reference sequence). The CDR3 sequence is 15 residues long. The CDR3 DNA is TGTGCCAGTAGTATCGGAGGGACTCGATACAATGAGCAGTTCTTC. It is translated as CASSIGGTRYNEQFF.

This clone showed up just once. The V gene is TRBV6-5, the J gene TRBJ1-1, with D hard to call. The CDR3 is 10 amino acids. CDR1 is MNHEY and CDR2 is SVGAGI in the germline V gene. The V and J ends lost 10 bases and 2 bases respectively, with 5 bases between them. CDR3 DNA sequence: TGTGCCACGGTTAACACTGAAGCTTTCTTT. Translating it yields CATVNTEAFF.

This sequence joins TRBV27 and TRBJ2-5, with 9 bases lining up with TRBD1. The V and J ends lost 5 bases and 5 bases, in that order; junction bases with no gene match: 9. CDR3 length: 15 residues. Per the germline V gene, CDR1 is MNHEY and CDR2 is SMNVEV (reference sequence). This CDR3 is CASSPDRGAPETQYF. CDR3 bases: TGTGCCAGCAGTCCGGACAGGGGAGCTCCGGAGACCCAGTACTTC.

The rearrangement links TRBV6-5 to TRBJ2-5; 9 nucleotides agree with TRBD1. V shed 8 bases, J shed 4 bases, and the junction held 11 bases outside the gene matches. Germline lookup yields CDR1 MNHEY and CDR2 SVGAGI. This CDR3 spans 15 amino acids. The CDR3 nucleotides read TGTGCCAGCGACCCCCGGGACAGGGTAGCAGAGACCCAGTACTTC. Translating it yields CASDPRDRVAETQYF.

The rearrangement uses TRBV14 and TRBJ1-5, with unresolved D. Per germline, CDR1 SGHDN and CDR2 FVKESK. The germline V and J ends were trimmed by 1 base and 2 bases, with 6 bases remaining between them. The CDR3 length is 14 residues. This CDR3 is CASSQAGGNQPQHF. The DNA of the CDR3 is TGTGCCAGCAGCCAAGCCGGGGGCAATCAGCCCCAGCATTTT.

This sequence joins TRBV5-1 and TRBJ2-5, with a weak D call TRBD1 (6 bases). This CDR3 region has 15 residues. The germline V and J ends were trimmed by 4 bases and 0 bases, with 13 bases remaining between them. The germline CDR1 and CDR2 sequences are SGHRS and YFSETQ. The DNA of the CDR3 is TGCGCCAGCAGCCGAAACTCAGGGGACCAAGAGACCCAGTACTTC. This encodes CASSRNSGDQETQYF.

The gene calls are TRBV28 and TRBJ1-3; 8 nucleotides match TRBD1. Per the germline V gene, CDR1 is MDHEN and CDR2 is SYDVKM. V lost 2 bases to trimming and J lost 0 bases; unmatched junction nucleotides: 12. This CDR3 has 19 amino acids. The CDR3 coding sequence is TGTGCCAGCAGTTTAGCTGGACAGGGAATAAGATTCTCTGGAAACACCATATATTTT. As protein: CASSLAGQGIRFSGNTIYF.

The chain joins TRBV21-1 to TRBJ1-2. TRBV21-1 is recorded as a pseudogene. CDR3 length: 16 residues. DNA of the CDR3: TGTGCCAGCAGCATGAGCGGAAACATCCACTACCATGGCTACACCTTC. It is translated as CASSMSGNIHYHGYTF.